These T cell receptor beta chains were read from a single sample in a study of graft-versus-host responses after intestinal transplantation. The antigens for these receptors are not known. TCRdb keeps only in-frame clones here, not all; method: immunoSEQ multiplex PCR. Seen here are more than 90,000 clones, around 94% observed once, and the top ten hold approximately 0.25%. The sample was unstimulated CD4+ T cells sorted from spleen or lymph node cells, taken before transplant. These TCRs come from a human donor who was the organ donor for an intestinal transplant. The CDR3 runs from the conserved cysteine through the conserved F or W. A D gene is named only where the DNA matches it firmly. Size is omitted from some rows. Given values are once, few, many or a class for expanded clones.

TRBJ2-1,.,.,TRBV6-1,14,TGTGCCAGCAGCCCCAGCGGGCCGTACAATGAGCAGTTCTTC,CASSPSGPYNEQFF
TRBJ2-7,.,TRBD2,TRBV10-3,15,TGTGCCATCAGTGGGACTAGCGGGGCCTCCTACGAGCAGTACTTC,CAISGTSGASYEQYF
TRBJ2-1,.,TRBD2,TRBV9,15,TGTGCCAGCAGCGTTAGCGGGAGCTCCTACAATGAGCAGTTCTTC,CASSVSGSSYNEQFF
TRBJ2-7,.,.,TRBV27,15,TGTGCCAGCAGTTTCGGGCAGGGGAATACCTACGAGCAGTACTTC,CASSFGQGNTYEQYF
TRBJ2-7,.,TRBD2,TRBV5-5,18,TGTGCCAGCAGCTTCGGACTAGCGGGCACCATAAGCTCCTACGAGCAGTACTTC,CASSFGLAGTISSYEQYF
TRBJ2-1,.,TRBD2,TRBV7-8,17,TGTGCCAGCAGCCTCCGGGGGACTAGCGGGACCTACAATGAGCAGTTCTTC,CASSLRGTSGTYNEQFF
TRBJ1-2,.,.,TRBV5-1,13,TGCGCCAGCAGCTTGGCCGTTTCGGATGGCTACACCTTC,CASSLAVSDGYTF
TRBJ2-7,.,TRBD1,TRBV27,17,TGTGCCAGCAGTCCCCGCCCCACGACAGGGTACGTTAACGAGCAGTACTTC,CASSPRPTTGYVNEQYF
TRBJ2-1,.,.,TRBV6-6,14,TGTGCCAGCAGTAGAAGCGGAAACTACAATGAGCAGTTCTTC,CASSRSGNYNEQFF
TRBJ1-2,.,TRBD1,TRBV23-1,16,TGCGCCAGCAGACCCAAGCAGACAGGGGCCGGCTATGGCTACACCTTC,CASRPKQTGAGYGYTF
TRBJ2-3,.,.,TRBV5-6,12,TGTGCCAGCAGCTTGCCCACAGATACGCAGTATTTT,CASSLPTDTQYF
TRBJ2-2,.,.,TRBV6-6,12,TGTGCCAGCAGTTACTCAATCAGGGAGCTGTTTTTT,CASSYSIRELFF
TRBJ2-7,.,.,TRBV7-2,16,TGTGCCAGCAGCTTAGATGGGGGACCCAGCTCCTACGAGCAGTACTTC,CASSLDGGPSSYEQYF
TRBJ2-5,.,.,TRBV5-4,13,TGTGCCAGCAGCTCAGCCCGCCAAGAGACCCAGTACTTC,CASSSARQETQYF
TRBJ2-7,.,.,TRBV19,14,TGTGCCAGTAGAGAACAGGGATTTCCCTACGAGCAGTACTTC,CASREQGFPYEQYF
TRBJ2-7,.,.,TRBV7-3,15,TGTGCCAGCAGCTTAACCCCGGTACAGGGTGCCGAGCAGTACTTC,CASSLTPVQGAEQYF
TRBJ2-7,.,.,TRBV5-1,15,TGCGCCAGCACCCCTGGCGGGACGGCCCCCTACGAGCAGTACTTC,CASTPGGTAPYEQYF
TRBJ2-1,once,.,TRBV19,13,TGTGCCAGTACGGGCGGGAACTACAATGAGCAGTTCTTC,CASTGGNYNEQFF
TRBJ1-1,.,TRBD1,TRBV7-9,14,TGTGCCAGCAGCTCCCCGACAGGGTCGACTGAAGCTTTCTTT,CASSSPTGSTEAFF
TRBJ1-2,few,TRBD1,TRBV6-5,15,TGTGCCAGCAGTTACCTGGACAGGGAAGCCTATGGCTACACCTTC,CASSYLDREAYGYTF
TRBJ2-1,.,TRBD2,TRBV5-1,17,TGCGCCAGCAGCTTGGTACTAGCGGGAGGTGGTTACAATGAGCAGTTCTTC,CASSLVLAGGGYNEQFF
TRBJ1-5,.,.,TRBV9,13,TGTGCCAGCAGCGGACAGGGCAATCAGCCCCAGCATTTT,CASSGQGNQPQHF
TRBJ2-4,.,.,TRBV6-6,15,TGTGCCAGCAGTCCCCGGGACGCCATCGGAAACATTCAGTACTTC,CASSPRDAIGNIQYF
TRBJ1-2,.,.,TRBV5-1,13,TGCGCCAGCAGCTTGGTCGGTGACATTGGCTACACCTTC,CASSLVGDIGYTF
TRBJ1-5,.,.,TRBV19,10,TGTGCCAGTGGCGGGGAGCCCCAGCATTTT,CASGGEPQHF
TRBJ2-6,.,.,TRBV5-1,16,TGCGCCAGCAGCTTGGGGGGCGTAGCTGGGGCCAACGTCCTGACTTTC,CASSLGGVAGANVLTF
TRBJ2-7,.,TRBD1,TRBV18,13,TGTGCCAGCTCACCACGACAGGGAAATGAGCAGTACTTC,CASSPRQGNEQYF
TRBJ2-7,.,.,TRBV11-3,12,TGTGCCAGCAGCTTAGACCGGAACGAGCAGTACTTC,CASSLDRNEQYF
TRBJ1-1,.,.,TRBV19,14,TGTGCCAGTAGTGCGAAAGGACGGTACACTGAAGCTTTCTTT,CASSAKGRYTEAFF
TRBJ2-3,.,.,TRBV11-3,16,TGTGCCAGCAGCTTTAAGGGAGTTTGGTTCACAGATACGCAGTATTTT,CASSFKGVWFTDTQYF
TRBJ1-5,.,TRBD1,TRBV19,14,TGTGCCAGCAAACCCCGGGACAGCTATCAGCCCCAGCATTTT,CASKPRDSYQPQHF
TRBJ1-3,.,TRBD1,TRBV11-3,15,TGTGCCAGCACGGGACAGGCCCCTCTCTGGAACACCATATATTTT,CASTGQAPLWNTIYF
TRBJ2-1,.,.,TRBV2,15,TGTGCCAGTCATCAATCATTCTTCTCCTACAATGAGCAGTTCTTC,CASHQSFFSYNEQFF
TRBJ1-5,.,TRBD1,TRBV10-3,14,TGTGCCATCAGTGGACAGGGAGTCAATCAGCCCCAGCATTTT,CAISGQGVNQPQHF
TRBJ1-4,.,.,TRBV19,16,TGTGCCAGTAGTATAGGGGTGCCGGGCCGAGGGGAAAAACTGTTTTTT,CASSIGVPGRGEKLFF
TRBJ2-1,.,.,TRBV10-3,12,TGTGCCATCAGTGCAGACTGGGTTGAGCAGTTCTTC,CAISADWVEQFF
TRBJ1-1,.,.,TRBV5-4,15,TGTGCCAGCAGCTTGGTGCGGGGACGAAGTACTGAAGCTTTCTTT,CASSLVRGRSTEAFF
TRBJ2-3,.,.,TRBV11-2,14,TGTGCCAGCAGCTTAGATATGGGCACAGATACGCAGTATTTT,CASSLDMGTDTQYF
TRBJ1-2,.,.,TRBV6-5,12,TGTGCCAGCAGAACAGGCGACTATGGCTACACCTTC,CASRTGDYGYTF
TRBJ1-5,.,.,TRBV7-6,13,TGTGCCAGCAGCTTAGTAGGGAATCAGCCCCAGCATTTT,CASSLVGNQPQHF
TRBJ2-7,.,.,TRBV21-1,17,TGTGCCAGCAGCAAATTGCTAGCGGGAGTCCACCGTTACGAGCAGTACTTC,CASSKLLAGVHRYEQYF
TRBJ2-1,.,TRBD2,TRBV19,16,TGTGCCAGTAGTATAGAAAGACTAGCGGGGTACAATGAGCAGTTCTTC,CASSIERLAGYNEQFF